This record looks at one T cell receptor (beta chain) sequence and its context. The antigen remains undetermined. Here immunoSEQ multiplex PCR was the method, and the copy in TCRdb shows in-frame clones only, minus some. This repertoire shows 50,000 to 85,000 clones, 87% found once; its top ten account for around 2%. These data belong to a study of OX40 agonist ivuxolimab in advanced cancers. About the research overall: Intravenous ivuxolimab at 0.01 to 10 mg/kg was given to patients every 2 weeks. At about 81% male, the cohort had a mean age of around 56 years, ranging from about 23 to 79.

V was shortened by 5 bases and J by 4 bases, with 8 bases between the two germline ends. The CDR3 is made up of 13 amino acids. CDR1 is SNHLY and CDR2 is FYNNEI in the germline V gene. Study results and caveats: More expanded clones were found, on average, in CD8+ than in CD4+ T cells.

This clonotype originated in an adult with an advanced solid tumor such as melanoma, head and neck, liver or kidney cancer. V and J are TRBV2 and TRBJ1-4; D is ambiguous. The sequenced sample was CD4+ or CD8+ T cells sorted from blood, obtained in a trial of the OX40 agonist ivuxolimab. CDR3 in amino acids: CASSRWVNEKLFF. The CDR3 nucleotides read TGTGCCAGCAGTCGGTGGGTTAATGAAAAACTGTTTTTT.